Given below is one T cell receptor (beta chain) in context. This sequence may be a read error, since a much larger clone differs from it by one base. The entry originates in a study of patients and donors after allogeneic stem cell transplantation. From the RT-PCR reads, TCRdb called clonotypes with MiXCR, one entry per CDR3 protein. The repertoire holds about 400,000 distinct CDR3 sequences, 16% seen once, with 7.2% in the top ten. Sequenced sample: blood, either unsorted or a sorted T cell fraction (not recorded which). The TCR was taken from a human donor who was either an allogeneic HSCT recipient or a stem cell or donor lymphocyte infusion donor (not recorded which). It is not recorded whose cells these are; they may come from a transplant donor.

This CDR3 is CSVWPREGGYNEQFF. DNA of the CDR3: TGCAGCGTTTGGCCCCGGGAAGGGGGCTACAATGAGCAGTTCTTC. The chain has TRBV29-1 and TRBJ2-1; D might be TRBD1 (6 bases). Germline V CDR1 and CDR2: SQVTM, ANQGSEA. V was pared by 5 bases and J by 3 bases, with 17 bases between. The CDR3 has 15 amino acids.